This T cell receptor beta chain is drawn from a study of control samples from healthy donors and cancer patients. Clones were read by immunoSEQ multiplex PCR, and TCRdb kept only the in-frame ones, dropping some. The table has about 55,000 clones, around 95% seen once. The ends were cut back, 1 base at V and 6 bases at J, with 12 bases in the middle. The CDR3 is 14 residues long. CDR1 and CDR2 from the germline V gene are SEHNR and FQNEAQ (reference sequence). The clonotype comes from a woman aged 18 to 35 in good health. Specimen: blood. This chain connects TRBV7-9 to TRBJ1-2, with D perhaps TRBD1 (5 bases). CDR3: CASSLVAGHDGYTF. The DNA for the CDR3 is TGTGCCAGCAGCTTAGTAGCAGGGCATGATGGCTACACCTTC.